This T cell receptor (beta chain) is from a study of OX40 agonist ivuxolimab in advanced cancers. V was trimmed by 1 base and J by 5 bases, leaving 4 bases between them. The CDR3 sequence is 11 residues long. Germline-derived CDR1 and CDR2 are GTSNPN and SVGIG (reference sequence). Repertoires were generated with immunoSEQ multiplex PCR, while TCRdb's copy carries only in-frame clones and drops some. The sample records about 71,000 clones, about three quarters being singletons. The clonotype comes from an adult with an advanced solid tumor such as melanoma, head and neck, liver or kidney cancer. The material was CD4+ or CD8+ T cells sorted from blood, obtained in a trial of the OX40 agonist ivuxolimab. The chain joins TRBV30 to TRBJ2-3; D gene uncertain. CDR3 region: CAWSGLDTQYF. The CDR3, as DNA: TGTGCCTGGAGTGGCCTAGATACGCAGTATTTT.